The sequence of this T cell receptor beta chain was determined in a study of regulatory T cells in long-lasting Graves disease. CDR3-region Arm-PCR and iRepertoire HTBI primers produced the TCR beta libraries. Each CDR3 protein gets one entry after TCRdb re-called the multiplex PCR reads with MiXCR. The sample holds over 500,000 distinct CDR3 sequences, roughly 15% seen once. General study findings and limits: Persistent disease was associated with favored TRBV28 usage and with favored use of TRBJ1-2 and TRBJ2-5.

The sample holds a few counts of this clonotype. Its target is not known. The time point: newly diagnosed GD, antithyroid drugs for less than 3 months. RNA from PBMCs was the source of the TCR library. From an endocrinology department in Xi'an, China, came the patients. The CDR3 extends over 15 amino acids. Germline loops: CDR1 SEHNR, CDR2 FQNEAQ (reference sequence). Trimming pared 8 bases from V and 6 bases from J, leaving 22 bases between. These records were also assigned to another study, of T cells in Graves' hyperthyroidism and ophthalmopathy. From that paper: The study enrolled patients aged 18 to 65 with newly diagnosed hyperthyroidism of under 2 months' duration.

The sequencing used peripheral blood mononuclear cells (PBMCs), collected at new diagnosis, from a patient treated with antithyroid drugs. This receptor was taken from a man aged 18 to 30 with Graves disease. This sequence joins TRBV7-9 and TRBJ1-2; D is unclear. The CDR3 DNA is TGTGCCAGCTTACCGACTCAAGGGTACATCAATGGCTACACCTTC. Its protein product is CASLPTQGYINGYTF.